Included here is one T cell receptor (beta chain) sequence, with context. Its cognate antigen is unknown. The protocol was immunoSEQ multiplex PCR, while the TCRdb copy is restricted to in-frame clones and leaves out a portion. The sample records 95,000 to 150,000 clones, around 93% being singletons. The entry originates in a study of graft-versus-host responses after intestinal transplantation. About the research overall: Those transplanted obtained multivisceral, liver-intestinal, or isolated intestinal grafts. All recipients were given anti-thymocyte globulin induction, and tacrolimus and steroids were then administered for three to four years.

The CDR3 loop spans 18 amino acids. Germline V CDR1 and CDR2: SGHRS, YFSETQ. Unmatched junction bases numbered 13, after V lost 4 bases and J lost 0 bases. Overall study findings and caveats: GvH clones detected in recipient marrow included some appearing first in ileum or blood. Early after transplant, HvG declines were associated with peak levels of circulating GvH clones.

V is TRBV5-1 and J is TRBJ2-1, with 7 bases matching TRBD2. The sample consisted of unstimulated CD4+ T cells sorted from spleen or lymph node cells, taken before intestinal transplant. This TCR was recovered from a human donor who received an intestinal transplant. CDR3 bases: TGCGCCAGCAGCCCACGACGCATTAGCGGGCTCTCCTACAATGAGCAGTTCTTC. It translates to CASSPRRISGLSYNEQFF. Complete variable domain (other parts from reference TRBV5-1 and TRBJ2-1): KAGVTQTPRYLIKTRGQQVTLSCSPISGHRSVSWYQQTPGQGLQFLFEYFSETQRNKGNFPGRFSGRQFSNSRSEMNVSTLELGDSALYLCASSPRRISGLSYNEQFFGPGTRLTVL.